This T cell receptor beta chain was captured by sequencing in a study of blood T cell repertoires in COVID-19. The wider study: The analysed material was cDNA or gDNA that came from T cells, B-cell-depleted T cells, or PBMCs.

The CDR3 runs 13 residues. Trimming pared 3 bases from V and 4 bases from J, leaving 9 bases between. Germline V gene sequence: CDR1 KGHSH, CDR2 LQKENI. Some clones are missing from TCRdb's copy, which holds only in-frame ones; the method was immunoSEQ multiplex PCR. The table lists some 200,000 clones, roughly nine tenths of them singletons. This clone was counted once. The clonotype comes from a man between 65 and 85 years old with acute or convalescent COVID-19. The chain is built from TRBV18 and TRBJ1-1; D remains unclear. The sample was peripheral blood. CDR3 bases: TGTGCCAGCTCACCCAGGTTAGGCACTGAAGCTTTCTTT. It yields the protein CASSPRLGTEAFF.